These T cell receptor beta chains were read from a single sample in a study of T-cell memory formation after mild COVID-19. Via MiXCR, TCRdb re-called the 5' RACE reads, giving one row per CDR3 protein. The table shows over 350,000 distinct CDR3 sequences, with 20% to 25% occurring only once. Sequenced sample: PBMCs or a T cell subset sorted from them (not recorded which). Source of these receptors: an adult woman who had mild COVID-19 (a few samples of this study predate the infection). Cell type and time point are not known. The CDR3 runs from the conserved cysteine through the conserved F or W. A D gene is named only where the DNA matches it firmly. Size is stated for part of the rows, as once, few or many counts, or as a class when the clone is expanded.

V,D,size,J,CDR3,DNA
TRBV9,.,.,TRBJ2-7,CASSVDGTGYEQYF,TGTGCCAGCAGCGTAGATGGTACCGGGTACGAGCAGTACTTC
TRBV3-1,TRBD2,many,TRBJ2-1,CASSQSGGARNEQFF,TGTGCCAGCAGCCAAAGCGGGGGGGCCAGGAATGAGCAGTTCTTC
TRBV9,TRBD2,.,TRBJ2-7,CASSVGAGGASYEQYF,TGTGCCAGCAGCGTAGGGGCGGGAGGTGCCTCCTACGAGCAGTACTTC
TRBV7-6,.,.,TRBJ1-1,CASSPFGGGMNTEAFF,TGTGCCAGCAGCCCATTTGGAGGAGGGATGAACACTGAAGCTTTCTTT
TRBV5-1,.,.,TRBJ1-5,CASSFTWDQPQHF,TGCGCCAGCAGCTTCACGTGGGATCAGCCCCAGCATTTT
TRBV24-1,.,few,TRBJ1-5,CATSDSQRGGFLQPQHF,TGTGCCACCAGTGATTCCCAAAGGGGGGGGTTCTTGCAGCCCCAGCATTTT
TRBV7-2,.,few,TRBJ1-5,CASSRDNQPQHF,TGTGCCAGTTCAAGGGACAATCAGCCCCAGCATTTT
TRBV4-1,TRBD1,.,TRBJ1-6,CASSPGTGRNSPLHF,TGCGCCAGCAGCCCCGGGACAGGGCGAAATTCACCCCTCCACTTT
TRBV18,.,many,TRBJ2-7,CASSPRGSYEQYF,TGCGCCAGCAGCCCCCGTGGATCCTACGAGCAGTACTTC
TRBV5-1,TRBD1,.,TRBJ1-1,CASSFLGQGAENTEAFF,TGCGCCAGCAGCTTTCTTGGTCAGGGGGCAGAGAACACTGAAGCTTTCTTT
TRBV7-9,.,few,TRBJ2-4,CASSLGGTVKYF,TGTGCCAGCAGCTTAGGTGGGACCGTAAAGTACTTC
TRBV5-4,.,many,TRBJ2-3,CASSELVSDTDTQYF,TGTGCCAGCAGCGAACTAGTATCTGACACAGATACGCAGTATTTT
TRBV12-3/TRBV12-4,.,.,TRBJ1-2,CASKPALLNYGYTF,TGTGCCAGCAAGCCAGCCCTCCTTAACTATGGCTACACCTTC
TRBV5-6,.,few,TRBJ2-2,CASSLGVAVVGSTGELFF,TGTGCCAGCAGCTTGGGAGTAGCCGTGGTGGGGAGTACCGGGGAGCTGTTTTTT
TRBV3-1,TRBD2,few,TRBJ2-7,CASSSLAGGPYEQYF,TGTGCCAGCAGCTCACTAGCGGGAGGTCCCTACGAGCAGTACTTC
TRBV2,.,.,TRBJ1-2,CASLASQWMNYGYTF,TGTGCCAGCTTGGCCAGCCAGTGGATGAACTATGGCTACACCTTC
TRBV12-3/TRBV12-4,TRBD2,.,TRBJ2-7,CASSRDYASEQYF,TGTGCCAGCAGTCGGGACTACGCGTCGGAGCAGTACTTC
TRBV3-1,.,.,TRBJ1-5,CASSQYLGDSNQPQHF,TGTGCCAGCAGCCAATACCTCGGGGATAGCAATCAGCCCCAGCATTTT
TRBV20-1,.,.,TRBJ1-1,CSARMGGTEAFF,TGCAGTGCTAGGATGGGGGGCACTGAAGCTTTCTTT
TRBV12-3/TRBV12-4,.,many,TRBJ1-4,CASCRTNEKLFF,TGTGCCAGCTGTAGAACTAATGAAAAACTGTTTTTT
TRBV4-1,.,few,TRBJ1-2,CASSPNTVDYGYTF,TGCGCCAGCAGCCCCAATACAGTAGACTATGGCTACACCTTC
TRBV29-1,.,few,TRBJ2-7,CSVSPGSYEQYF,TGCAGCGTTTCCCCAGGATCCTACGAGCAGTACTTC
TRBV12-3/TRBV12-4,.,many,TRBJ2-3,CASSFGRRSGTDTQYF,TGTGCCAGCAGTTTTGGGCGCCGATCGGGCACAGATACGCAGTATTTT
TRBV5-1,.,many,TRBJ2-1,CASSLLYPYNEQFF,TGCGCCAGCAGCTTGTTGTATCCCTACAATGAGCAGTTCTTC
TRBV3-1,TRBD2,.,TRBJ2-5,CASSQDRALAGRETQYF,TGTGCCAGCAGCCAAGATCGGGCGCTAGCGGGCAGAGAGACCCAGTACTTC
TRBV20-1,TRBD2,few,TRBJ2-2,CSAREVAGNTGELFF,TGCAGTGCTAGAGAGGTAGCGGGGAACACCGGGGAGCTGTTTTTT
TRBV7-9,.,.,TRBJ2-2,CASSPQGTGDLFF,TGTGCCAGCAGCCCGCAGGGGACCGGGGATCTGTTTTTT
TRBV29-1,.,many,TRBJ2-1,CSVDGADIRNEQFF,TGCAGCGTAGACGGAGCGGACATACGGAATGAGCAGTTCTTC
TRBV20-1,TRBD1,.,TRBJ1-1,CSAQQGANTEAFF,TGCAGTGCCCAACAGGGGGCAAACACTGAAGCTTTCTTT
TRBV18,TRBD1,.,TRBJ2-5,CASSPVTGAQQETQYF,TGTGCCAGCTCACCAGTTACAGGGGCGCAACAAGAGACCCAGTACTTC
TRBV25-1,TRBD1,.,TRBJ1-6,CASCRGSTNSPLNF,TGTGCCAGCTGCAGGGGGTCCACGAATTCACCCCTCAACTTT